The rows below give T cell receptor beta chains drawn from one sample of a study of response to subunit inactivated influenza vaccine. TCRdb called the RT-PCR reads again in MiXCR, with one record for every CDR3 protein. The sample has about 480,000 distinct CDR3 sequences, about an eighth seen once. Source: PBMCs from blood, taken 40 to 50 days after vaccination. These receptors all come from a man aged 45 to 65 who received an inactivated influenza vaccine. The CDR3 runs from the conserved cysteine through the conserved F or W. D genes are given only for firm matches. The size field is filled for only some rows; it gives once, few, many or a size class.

CDR3 DNA: TGTGCCTCCAGCCCTGGGACTAGCGGGGGGCCTTACAATGAGCAGTTCTTC; CDR3 protein: CASSPGTSGGPYNEQFF; D gene: TRBD2; clone size: NA; J gene: TRBJ2-1; V gene: TRBV6-4
CDR3 DNA: TGTGCCAGCAGCCAGCCGGGACAGGGGATCGGGGAGCTGTTTTTT; CDR3 protein: CASSQPGQGIGELFF; D gene: TRBD1; clone size: NA; J gene: TRBJ2-2; V gene: TRBV9
CDR3 DNA: TGTGCCACCAGCAGAGCAGGGGGCTGGGGATTCTACGAGCAGTACTTC; CDR3 protein: CATSRAGGWGFYEQYF; D gene: TRBD1; clone size: few; J gene: TRBJ2-7; V gene: TRBV15
CDR3 DNA: TGTGCCAGCAGCCTAGAAGCGGAACTTACCTACGAGCAGTACTTC; CDR3 protein: CASSLEAELTYEQYF; D gene: NA; clone size: NA; J gene: TRBJ2-7; V gene: TRBV7-8
CDR3 DNA: TGTGCCAGCAGTTACTCCCGAGGCAGGGGAGGGAGCGAGCAGTACTTC; CDR3 protein: CASSYSRGRGGSEQYF; D gene: NA; clone size: NA; J gene: TRBJ2-7; V gene: TRBV6-2/TRBV6-3
CDR3 DNA: TGTGCCAGCAGCATACAAGCGGGTATCGCCTACGAGCAGTACTTC; CDR3 protein: CASSIQAGIAYEQYF; D gene: NA; clone size: few; J gene: TRBJ2-7; V gene: TRBV9
CDR3 DNA: TGTGCCAGCAGTCCCCGGACAGGGGGAAGCAATCAGCCCCAGCATTTT; CDR3 protein: CASSPRTGGSNQPQHF; D gene: TRBD1; clone size: many; J gene: TRBJ1-5; V gene: TRBV12-3/TRBV12-4
CDR3 DNA: TGTGCCAGCAGCTGGGGACAGGGCACAGATACGCAGTATTTT; CDR3 protein: CASSWGQGTDTQYF; D gene: TRBD1; clone size: many; J gene: TRBJ2-3; V gene: TRBV5-5
CDR3 DNA: TGTGCCAGCAGCTTAGGGTCGGCAGCTAATCTCCTAACGGAGACCCAGTACTTC; CDR3 protein: CASSLGSAANLLTETQYF; D gene: NA; clone size: few; J gene: TRBJ2-5; V gene: TRBV11-2
CDR3 DNA: TGCGCCAGCAGCTTGGTTACGCAGGATCATGGCTACACCTTC; CDR3 protein: CASSLVTQDHGYTF; D gene: NA; clone size: NA; J gene: TRBJ1-2; V gene: TRBV5-1
CDR3 DNA: TGTGCCATCAGTACGAGACAGGGAGGTATAGACTATGGCTACACCTTC; CDR3 protein: CAISTRQGGIDYGYTF; D gene: TRBD1; clone size: few; J gene: TRBJ1-2; V gene: TRBV10-3
CDR3 DNA: TGTGCCAGCAGTGTGACAGGGGCCAACGAGCAGTACTTC; CDR3 protein: CASSVTGANEQYF; D gene: TRBD1; clone size: NA; J gene: TRBJ2-7; V gene: TRBV6-2/TRBV6-3
CDR3 DNA: TGCGCCAGCAGCTCGGACCCAGGCGGGAGGAGCTCCTACAATGAGCAGTTCTTC; CDR3 protein: CASSSDPGGRSSYNEQFF; D gene: TRBD2; clone size: few; J gene: TRBJ2-1; V gene: TRBV5-1
CDR3 DNA: TGTGCCATCAACCCGACAGGTGGGAACACTGAAGCTTTCTTT; CDR3 protein: CAINPTGGNTEAFF; D gene: NA; clone size: many; J gene: TRBJ1-1; V gene: TRBV10-3
CDR3 DNA: TGCAGCGTTGAGGGGGGGTGGAATGAGCAGTTCTTC; CDR3 protein: CSVEGGWNEQFF; D gene: TRBD2; clone size: many; J gene: TRBJ2-1; V gene: TRBV29-1
CDR3 DNA: TGTGCCAGCAGTTTAGGACAGGGTGAGGAGACCCAGTACTTC; CDR3 protein: CASSLGQGEETQYF; D gene: TRBD1; clone size: many; J gene: TRBJ2-5; V gene: TRBV12-3/TRBV12-4
CDR3 DNA: TGTGCCAGTAGTATTAGCGGGGGAATCTCCTACAATGAGCAGTTCTTC; CDR3 protein: CASSISGGISYNEQFF; D gene: TRBD2; clone size: NA; J gene: TRBJ2-1; V gene: TRBV19
CDR3 DNA: TGTGCCAGCTCCACGGGGGGACAGCCGCGAGATACGCAGTATTTT; CDR3 protein: CASSTGGQPRDTQYF; D gene: NA; clone size: NA; J gene: TRBJ2-3; V gene: TRBV2
CDR3 DNA: TGCGCCAGCAGCCCTCTGGGGGGTTTCAATGAGCAGTTCTTC; CDR3 protein: CASSPLGGFNEQFF; D gene: NA; clone size: few; J gene: TRBJ2-1; V gene: TRBV4-3
CDR3 DNA: TGCAGTGCAACCTCTCCAGGGGGCTCCTACAATGAGCAGTTCTTC; CDR3 protein: CSATSPGGSYNEQFF; D gene: TRBD1; clone size: NA; J gene: TRBJ2-1; V gene: TRBV20-1
CDR3 DNA: TGCGCCAGCAGCTTGGCAAGGCAGGGAACAGATACGCAGTATTTT; CDR3 protein: CASSLARQGTDTQYF; D gene: NA; clone size: many; J gene: TRBJ2-3; V gene: TRBV5-1
CDR3 DNA: TGTGCCAGCAGCTTAGGGAGGGCCGGTGAGACCCAGTACTTC; CDR3 protein: CASSLGRAGETQYF; D gene: NA; clone size: many; J gene: TRBJ2-5; V gene: TRBV7-2
CDR3 DNA: TGTGCCAGCAGCTCGGGGGTCTACTACGAGCAGTACTTC; CDR3 protein: CASSSGVYYEQYF; D gene: NA; clone size: NA; J gene: TRBJ2-7; V gene: TRBV7-9
CDR3 DNA: TGCAGTGCTTGGGACAGAAACACTGAAGCTTTCTTT; CDR3 protein: CSAWDRNTEAFF; D gene: TRBD1; clone size: few; J gene: TRBJ1-1; V gene: TRBV20-1
CDR3 DNA: TGTGCCAGCAACGGGACTGGGGCGGGCCCCACAGATACGCAGTATTTT; CDR3 protein: CASNGTGAGPTDTQYF; D gene: NA; clone size: NA; J gene: TRBJ2-3; V gene: TRBV12-3/TRBV12-4
CDR3 DNA: TGTGCCAGCAGTTTCGGAGCCAACGTCCTGACTTTC; CDR3 protein: CASSFGANVLTF; D gene: NA; clone size: NA; J gene: TRBJ2-6; V gene: TRBV12-3/TRBV12-4